The present T cell receptor beta chain was sequenced within a study of cytomegalovirus exposure and HLA in healthy donors. This CDR3 is 14 amino acids long. CDR1 is MGHRA and CDR2 is YSYEKL in the germline V gene. Unmatched junction bases numbered 5, after V lost 4 bases and J lost 8 bases. Use of 60 Vbeta and 13 Jbeta primers characterized the PCR. The method was immunoSEQ multiplex PCR; TCRdb's version includes in-frame clones alone and lacks a portion of them. The sample shows roughly 150,000 clones, over 75% of them seen only once. This clone was seen a handful of times. The chain combines TRBV4-1 with TRBJ1-6, with 7 bases matching TRBD1. This clonotype was obtained from a male donor in good health and CMV-seronegative. The specimen sequenced was PBMCs. The CDR3 reads CASSLDRSDSPLHF. The CDR3 bases are TGCGCCAGCAGCCTGGACAGGTCCGATTCACCCCTCCACTTT.